This T cell receptor (beta chain) was sequenced during a study of cytomegalovirus exposure and HLA in healthy donors. CDR3 size: 14 residues. The V segment lost 7 bases and the J segment 6 bases; nucleotides outside the gene matches: 12. Germline V gene data show CDR1 as MGHDK and CDR2 as SYGVNS. The PCR contained 60 Vbeta and 13 Jbeta primers. The assay was immunoSEQ multiplex PCR, and TCRdb's table has in-frame clones only and misses some. Here the sample spans approximately 120,000 clones, 8% to 11% being singletons. The sample holds a few counts of this clone. Its target is unknown. Study findings and constraints: Earlier analysis yielded a pattern in which most TCR beta V segments were productive about 90% or about 30% of the time. The classifier reportedly diagnosed cytomegalovirus status with high specificity and sensitivity.

The sample was PBMCs. This chain links TRBV25-1 with TRBJ2-7; 7 bases match TRBD1. The clonotype originates from a woman under 30 in good health and CMV-seropositive. As DNA, the CDR3 is TGTGCCAGCATACAGACAGGGTCGTTGGGCGAGCAGTACTTC. Residues: CASIQTGSLGEQYF.